This is a list of T cell receptor beta chains from one sample in a study of blood T cell repertoires in COVID-19. Assay used: immunoSEQ multiplex PCR; TCRdb lists only in-frame clones, some missing. The data show under 450,000 clones, about 90% seen once. The sequenced sample was PBMCs or T cells enriched from blood (not recorded which). The receptors come from a woman aged 25 to 39 who had recovered from COVID-19. The CDR3 runs from the conserved cysteine through the conserved F or W. Fields, in order: CDR3 length, D gene, V gene, J gene, clone size, CDR3 protein, CDR3 DNA. D genes are given only for firm matches. Size is omitted from some rows. Given values are once, few, many or a class for expanded clones.

length: 15
D: TRBD1
V: TRBV7-9
J: TRBJ2-1
size: -
CDR3: CASSFRQGARNEQFF
DNA: TGTGCCAGCAGCTTTCGACAGGGGGCGCGAAATGAGCAGTTCTTC

length: 13
D: -
V: TRBV27
J: TRBJ1-6
size: -
CDR3: CASSSTGYSPLHF
DNA: TGTGCCAGCAGTTCAACAGGGTATTCACCCCTCCACTTT

length: 15
D: -
V: TRBV19
J: TRBJ1-6
size: -
CDR3: CASREESSYNSPLHF
DNA: TGTGCCAGTAGGGAGGAGAGCTCCTATAATTCACCCCTCCACTTT

length: 14
D: TRBD1
V: TRBV19
J: TRBJ2-1
size: -
CDR3: CASSIGDRANEQFF
DNA: TGTGCCAGTAGTATAGGAGACAGGGCTAATGAGCAGTTCTTC

length: 14
D: -
V: TRBV5-8
J: TRBJ1-2
size: few
CDR3: CASSLTDILYGYTF
DNA: TGTGCCAGCAGCTTGACCGACATACTCTATGGCTACACCTTC

length: 13
D: -
V: TRBV12-3/TRBV12-4
J: TRBJ2-7
size: -
CDR3: CASRPDRSYEQYF
DNA: TGTGCCAGCAGACCTGACAGATCCTACGAGCAGTACTTC

length: 15
D: TRBD2
V: TRBV4-1
J: TRBJ2-1
size: -
CDR3: CASSQDWRGVNEQFF
DNA: TGCGCCAGCAGCCAAGACTGGCGGGGGGTGAATGAGCAGTTCTTC

length: 13
D: -
V: TRBV30
J: TRBJ2-7
size: -
CDR3: CAWSPGTYYEQYF
DNA: TGTGCCTGGAGTCCCGGGACATACTACGAGCAGTACTTC

length: 15
D: -
V: TRBV4-2
J: TRBJ1-1
size: -
CDR3: CASSQDPGRNTEAFF
DNA: TGTGCCAGCAGCCAAGATCCAGGGCGGAACACTGAAGCTTTCTTT

length: 16
D: TRBD2
V: TRBV19
J: TRBJ2-5
size: -
CDR3: CASSTDQRGGLGTQYF
DNA: TGTGCCAGTAGTACCGACCAGCGGGGGGGCCTAGGGACCCAGTACTTC

length: 15
D: TRBD2
V: TRBV19
J: TRBJ2-1
size: -
CDR3: CASSIFHGGNNEQFF
DNA: TGTGCCAGTAGTATCTTCCACGGGGGGAACAATGAGCAGTTCTTC

length: 16
D: TRBD1
V: TRBV11-2
J: TRBJ1-2
size: -
CDR3: CASSSSPGQGAYGYTF
DNA: TGTGCCAGCAGCTCATCCCCCGGACAGGGGGCGTACGGCTACACCTTC

length: 14
D: -
V: TRBV27
J: TRBJ2-2
size: -
CDR3: CASRVGTSTGELFF
DNA: TGTGCCAGCAGAGTCGGGACAAGTACCGGGGAGCTGTTTTTT

length: 13
D: -
V: TRBV10-3
J: TRBJ1-5
size: -
CDR3: CAISPTQNQPQHF
DNA: TGTGCCATAAGTCCAACTCAAAATCAGCCCCAGCATTTT

length: 14
D: -
V: TRBV10-2
J: TRBJ1-1
size: -
CDR3: CASGGVQGITEAFF
DNA: TGCGCCAGTGGTGGGGTCCAGGGGATAACTGAAGCTTTCTTT

length: 16
D: -
V: TRBV6-5
J: TRBJ2-7
size: -
CDR3: CASSYSLETSSYEQYF
DNA: TGTGCCAGCAGTTACTCGTTAGAAACGAGCTCCTACGAGCAGTACTTC

length: 16
D: TRBD1
V: TRBV13
J: TRBJ2-3
size: once
CDR3: CASSLGLGQDTDTQYF
DNA: TGTGCCAGCAGCTTAGGCCTAGGACAGGATACAGATACGCAGTATTTT

length: 16
D: -
V: TRBV2
J: TRBJ1-1
size: -
CDR3: CASRAATYRVDTEAFF
DNA: TGTGCCAGCAGGGCAGCTACATACAGGGTCGATACTGAAGCTTTCTTT

length: 16
D: -
V: TRBV7-3
J: TRBJ2-1
size: -
CDR3: CASSSIRQKPYNEQFF
DNA: TGTGCCAGCAGCTCCATCCGACAGAAACCTTACAATGAGCAGTTCTTC

length: 15
D: -
V: TRBV24-1
J: TRBJ1-2
size: once
CDR3: CATSDRPDSQGGYTF
DNA: TGTGCCACCAGTGATAGGCCCGACAGCCAGGGGGGCTACACCTTC

length: 16
D: TRBD1
V: TRBV27
J: TRBJ2-5
size: -
CDR3: CASSPSPGQLQETQYF
DNA: TGTGCCAGCAGTCCATCCCCGGGACAGTTGCAAGAGACCCAGTACTTC

length: 14
D: TRBD1
V: TRBV6-2/TRBV6-3
J: TRBJ1-2
size: -
CDR3: CASSYGTGGYGYTF
DNA: TGTGCCAGCAGTTACGGGACAGGGGGATATGGCTACACCTTC

length: 14
D: TRBD2
V: TRBV5-1
J: TRBJ2-3
size: -
CDR3: CASRMTSGIDTQYF
DNA: TGCGCCAGCAGGATGACTAGCGGGATAGATACGCAGTATTTT

length: 15
D: TRBD2
V: TRBV7-6
J: TRBJ2-7
size: once
CDR3: CASSSTPGLGFEQYF
DNA: TGTGCCAGCAGCTCGACGCCGGGACTAGGTTTCGAGCAGTACTTC

length: 11
D: -
V: TRBV20-1
J: TRBJ1-1
size: -
CDR3: CSASFHTEAFF
DNA: TGCAGTGCTAGTTTTCATACTGAAGCTTTCTTT

length: 15
D: -
V: TRBV6-1
J: TRBJ2-1
size: -
CDR3: CASSDGRSSYNEQFF
DNA: TGTGCCAGCAGTGATGGTCGGAGCTCCTACAATGAGCAGTTCTTC

length: 15
D: -
V: TRBV7-2
J: TRBJ2-3
size: -
CDR3: CASSIDSSYTDTQYF
DNA: TGTGCCAGCAGCATCGACAGTTCCTACACAGATACGCAGTATTTT

length: 17
D: -
V: TRBV21-1
J: TRBJ1-6
size: few
CDR3: CASSKCYQDRGSSPLHF
DNA: TGTGCCAGCAGCAAATGCTATCAGGACAGGGGATCTTCACCCCTCCACTTT

length: 14
D: TRBD2
V: TRBV5-5
J: TRBJ2-7
size: once
CDR3: CASRLAGSPYEQYF
DNA: TGTGCCAGCAGACTAGCGGGTAGCCCCTACGAGCAGTACTTC

length: 13
D: -
V: TRBV6-5
J: TRBJ1-6
size: -
CDR3: CATQDDYNSPLHF
DNA: TGTGCCACCCAGGATGATTATAATTCACCCCTCCACTTT

length: 13
D: -
V: TRBV12-3/TRBV12-4
J: TRBJ2-7
size: -
CDR3: CASSLGLGYEQYF
DNA: TGTGCCAGCAGTTTAGGACTGGGCTACGAGCAGTACTTC

length: 15
D: TRBD2
V: TRBV7-7
J: TRBJ2-2
size: -
CDR3: CASSRTSGINGELFF
DNA: TGTGCTAGCAGCAGGACTAGCGGGATTAACGGGGAGCTGTTTTTT

length: 15
D: -
V: TRBV11-2
J: TRBJ2-3
size: -
CDR3: CASSAPGHLTDTQYF
DNA: TGTGCCAGCAGCGCCCCGGGACACCTCACAGATACGCAGTATTTT

length: 12
D: -
V: TRBV10-3
J: TRBJ1-5
size: -
CDR3: CAISDTDQPQHF
DNA: TGTGCCATCAGTGACACAGATCAGCCCCAGCATTTT

length: 15
D: TRBD1
V: TRBV5-1
J: TRBJ1-6
size: once
CDR3: CASSRGTGGNSPLHF
DNA: TGCGCCAGCAGCCGCGGGACAGGGGGTAATTCACCCCTCCACTTT

length: 12
D: -
V: TRBV3-1/TRBV3-2
J: TRBJ1-4
size: -
CDR3: CASGGDNEKLFF
DNA: TGTGCCAGCGGGGGGGACAATGAAAAACTGTTTTTT

length: 13
D: -
V: TRBV19
J: TRBJ2-4
size: -
CDR3: CASPRSSSGIQYF
DNA: TGTGCCAGTCCCCGAAGCAGCTCGGGCATTCAGTACTTC

length: 13
D: -
V: TRBV6-1
J: TRBJ1-2
size: -
CDR3: CASSELYSYGYTF
DNA: TGTGCCAGCAGTGAATTGTACTCCTATGGCTACACCTTC

length: 13
D: TRBD1
V: TRBV4-1
J: TRBJ1-3
size: once
CDR3: CASGTDSGNTIYF
DNA: TGCGCCAGCGGGACAGACTCTGGAAACACCATATATTTT

length: 17
D: -
V: TRBV27
J: TRBJ2-2
size: -
CDR3: CASSPNYIGTNTGELFF
DNA: TGTGCCAGCAGTCCTAACTACATCGGTACTAACACCGGGGAGCTGTTTTTT

length: 14
D: TRBD1
V: TRBV18
J: TRBJ1-2
size: -
CDR3: CASSPGTGVLSYTF
DNA: TGTGCCAGCTCACCAGGGACAGGGGTTCTAAGCTACACCTTC

length: 16
D: TRBD1
V: TRBV2
J: TRBJ1-5
size: -
CDR3: CASRRTGDYSNQPQHF
DNA: TGTGCCAGCAGACGTACAGGGGATTATAGCAATCAGCCCCAGCATTTT

length: 14
D: TRBD2
V: TRBV4-1
J: TRBJ2-1
size: -
CDR3: CASSPRASGDEQFF
DNA: TGCGCCAGCAGCCCCCGGGCGAGCGGGGATGAGCAGTTCTTC

length: 16
D: TRBD2
V: TRBV4-2
J: TRBJ2-7
size: -
CDR3: CASSQGSGGAFYEQYF
DNA: TGTGCCAGCAGCCAGGGTAGCGGGGGGGCCTTCTACGAGCAGTACTTC

length: 13
D: TRBD1
V: TRBV13
J: TRBJ1-2
size: -
CDR3: CASSRGTGGGYTF
DNA: TGTGCCAGCAGCCGCGGGACAGGGGGTGGCTACACCTTC